The 7 T cell receptor beta chains below all came from one sample that was sequenced in a study of CD8+ T cells in alopecia areata. Extracted RNA was reverse transcribed into cDNA, the sequencing template. The table came from immunoSEQ multiplex PCR; TCRdb's copy has only in-frame clones and leaves some out. The repertoire has 50,000 to 65,000 clones, under 60% of them found once; the top ten carry roughly 22%. Treatment: oral pan-JAK inhibitor, 5-10 mg twice daily. Source: CD8+ T cells sorted from blood, taken at approximately week 36, from a patient treated with tofacitinib. The receptor set was obtained from a human donor with alopecia areata.

The chain employs TRBV2 and TRBJ1-6; the match to TRBD1 covers 11 bases. Germline CDR1 SNHLY, CDR2 FYNNEI. V was pared by 9 bases and J by 10 bases, with 8 bases of the junction left unmatched. The CDR3 runs 14 residues. The CDR3 is CARRGQGALSPLHF. CDR3 in DNA: TGTGCCAGGAGAGGACAGGGGGCCCTATCACCCCTCCACTTT.

The sample holds one count of this clone. CDR3 coding DNA: TGCGCCAGCAGCTTAGTCGGCCTAGCGGGGAATGAGCAGTTCTTC. Its protein is CASSLVGLAGNEQFF. The chain has TRBV5-1 and TRBJ2-1; 9 nucleotides align to TRBD2. From germline, CDR1 is SGHRS and CDR2 YFSETQ. The CDR3 extends over 15 amino acids. J gave up 7 bases and V 2 bases, and 7 bases lay outside the gene matches.

The chain joins TRBV19 to TRBJ1-1, with TRBD1 identical over 7 bases. J gave up 1 base and V 4 bases, and 6 bases lay outside the gene matches. CDR3 length equals 15 residues. Germline values: CDR1 LNHDA, CDR2 SQIVND (reference sequence). The CDR3, as DNA: TGTGCCAGTAGTAACCCGGGACAGCCGAACACTGAAGCTTTCTTT. It is translated as CASSNPGQPNTEAFF.

The sample holds a few counts of this clone. This chain links TRBV27 with TRBJ1-1; 7 bases match TRBD1. CDR3 length: 14 amino acids. Germline V CDR1 and CDR2: MNHEY, SMNVEV (reference sequence). J lost 0 bases, V lost 7 bases, and 5 bases had no gene match. CDR3 region: CASTPTGMNTEAFF. The CDR3 nucleotides read TGTGCCAGCACCCCGACAGGGATGAACACTGAAGCTTTCTTT.

The chain employs TRBV27 and TRBJ1-2; D possibly corresponds to TRBD1 (6 bases). V dropped 6 bases and J dropped 8 bases, with 16 bases sitting between them. The CDR3 runs 13 residues. In germline, CDR1 is MNHEY, CDR2 SMNVEV (reference sequence). CDR3 DNA: TGTGCCAGCAGCCTGATGACAGGTTGGGGCTACACCTTC. It codes for CASSLMTGWGYTF.

V gene TRBV7-9 combines with J gene TRBJ1-2, with TRBD1 matching over 9 bases. This CDR3 has 14 residues. The J segment lost 2 bases and the V segment lost 6 bases, leaving 4 bases of the junction unmatched. CDR1 SEHNR and CDR2 FQNEAQ come from the germline V gene (reference sequence). The CDR3 DNA reads TGTGCCAGCAGTAGCGGACAGGGGAACTATGGCTACACCTTC. Protein: CASSSGQGNYGYTF.

This clone was found a few times. The chain combines TRBV12-5 with TRBJ2-1, with TRBD2 matching over 7 bases. The CDR3 consists of 16 residues. The germline V gene encodes CDR1 LGHNT and CDR2 FRNRAP. The V and J ends lost 3 bases and 2 bases, in that order; junction bases with no gene match: 7. CDR3 bases: TGTGCTAGTGGTTTCTTCGGGGAGGGCCCCTACAATGAGCAGTTCTTC. Its translation: CASGFFGEGPYNEQFF.